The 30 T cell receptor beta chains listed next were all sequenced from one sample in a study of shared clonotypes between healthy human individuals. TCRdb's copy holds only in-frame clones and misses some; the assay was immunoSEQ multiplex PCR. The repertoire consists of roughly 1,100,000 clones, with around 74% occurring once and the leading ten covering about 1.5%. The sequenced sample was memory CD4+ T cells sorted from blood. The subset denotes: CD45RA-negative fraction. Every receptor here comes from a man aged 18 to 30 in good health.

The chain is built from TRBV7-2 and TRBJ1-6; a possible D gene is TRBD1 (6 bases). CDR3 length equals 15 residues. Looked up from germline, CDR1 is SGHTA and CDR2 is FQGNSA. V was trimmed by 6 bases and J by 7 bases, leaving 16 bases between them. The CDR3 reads CASRTKTGSNSPLHF. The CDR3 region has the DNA TGTGCCAGCAGGACAAAGACAGGCTCAAATTCACCCCTCCACTTT.

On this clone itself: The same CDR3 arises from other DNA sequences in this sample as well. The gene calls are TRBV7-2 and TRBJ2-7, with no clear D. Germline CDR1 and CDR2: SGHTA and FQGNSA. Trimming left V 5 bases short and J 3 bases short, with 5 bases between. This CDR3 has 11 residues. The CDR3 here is CASSPSYEQYF. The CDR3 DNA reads TGTGCCAGCAGCCCAAGCTACGAGCAGTACTTC.

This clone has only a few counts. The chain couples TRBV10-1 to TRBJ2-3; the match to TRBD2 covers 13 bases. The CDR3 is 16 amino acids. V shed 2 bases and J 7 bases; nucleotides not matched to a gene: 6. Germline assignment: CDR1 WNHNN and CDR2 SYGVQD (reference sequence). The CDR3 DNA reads TGCGCCAGCAGTGAGAGACTAGCGGGGGGACAGAATACGCAGTATTTT. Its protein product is CASSERLAGGQNTQYF.

CDR3 nucleotide sequence: TGTGCCAGCAATAGGGCTAGCGGGAGTTACGAGCAGTACTTC. Amino acids: CASNRASGSYEQYF. This rearrangement joins TRBV6-5 to TRBJ2-7, with 10 bases matching TRBD2. The CDR3 length is 14 residues. The junction had 7 bases not matched to a gene; V was cut back by 7 bases and J by 4 bases. CDR1 is MNHEY and CDR2 is SVGAGI in the germline V gene.

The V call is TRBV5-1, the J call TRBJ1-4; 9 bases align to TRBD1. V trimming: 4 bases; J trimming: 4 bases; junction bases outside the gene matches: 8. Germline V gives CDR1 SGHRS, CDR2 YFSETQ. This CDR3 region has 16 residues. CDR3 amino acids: CASSPTAGQGNEKLFF. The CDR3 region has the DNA TGCGCCAGCAGCCCAACGGCGGGACAGGGTAATGAAAAACTGTTTTTT.

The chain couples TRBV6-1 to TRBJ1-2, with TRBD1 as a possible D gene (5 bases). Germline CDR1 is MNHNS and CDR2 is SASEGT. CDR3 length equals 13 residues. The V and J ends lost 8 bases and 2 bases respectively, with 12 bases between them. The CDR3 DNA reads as TGTGCCAGCCCCGATGGGGGGAACTATGGCTACACCTTC. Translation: CASPDGGNYGYTF.

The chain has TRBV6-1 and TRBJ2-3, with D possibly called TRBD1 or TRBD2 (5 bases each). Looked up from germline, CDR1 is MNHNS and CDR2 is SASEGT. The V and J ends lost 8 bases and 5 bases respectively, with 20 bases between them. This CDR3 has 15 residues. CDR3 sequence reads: CASGLGDSNQDTQYF. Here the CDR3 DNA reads TGTGCCAGCGGTTTGGGGGATAGCAATCAAGATACGCAGTATTTT.

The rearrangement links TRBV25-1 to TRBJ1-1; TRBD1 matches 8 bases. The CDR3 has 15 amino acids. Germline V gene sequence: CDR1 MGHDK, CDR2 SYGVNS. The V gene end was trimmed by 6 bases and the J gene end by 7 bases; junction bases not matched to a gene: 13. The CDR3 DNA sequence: TGTGCCAGCAGCCCGGCGGGGCAGGGGGCCGTTGAAGCTTTCTTT. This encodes CASSPAGQGAVEAFF.

This CDR3 reads CASSPGGVADTQYF. DNA for the CDR3: TGTGCCAGCAGCCCCGGCGGGGTCGCAGATACGCAGTATTTT. The rearrangement links TRBV5-5 to TRBJ2-3, with D perhaps TRBD2 (6 bases). CDR1 SGHKS and CDR2 YYEKEE come from the germline V gene (reference sequence). CDR3 length: 14 amino acids. V gave up 4 bases and J gave up 4 bases, with 13 bases separating them.

CDR3 in DNA: TGTGCCAGCAGTTACACCAGCGGGAGATTCGACGAGCAGTACTTC. Translated: CASSYTSGRFDEQYF. This sequence joins TRBV6-5 and TRBJ2-7; 8 bases match TRBD2. J was trimmed by 5 bases and V by 2 bases; bases with no gene match: 8. In germline, CDR1 is MNHEY, CDR2 SVGAGI. The CDR3 spans 15 residues.

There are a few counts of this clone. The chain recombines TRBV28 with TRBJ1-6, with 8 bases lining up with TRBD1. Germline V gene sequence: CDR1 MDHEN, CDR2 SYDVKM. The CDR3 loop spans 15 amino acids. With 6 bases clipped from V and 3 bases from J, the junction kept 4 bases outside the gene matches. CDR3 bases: TGTGCCAGCAGACCCGGACAGGGCTATAATTCACCCCTCCACTTT. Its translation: CASRPGQGYNSPLHF.

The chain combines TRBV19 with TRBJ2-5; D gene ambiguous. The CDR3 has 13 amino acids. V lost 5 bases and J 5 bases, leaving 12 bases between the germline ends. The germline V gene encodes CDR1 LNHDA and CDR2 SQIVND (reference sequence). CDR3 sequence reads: CASSALSWETQYF. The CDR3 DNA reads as TGTGCCAGTAGTGCACTATCTTGGGAGACCCAGTACTTC. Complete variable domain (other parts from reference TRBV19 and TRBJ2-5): DGGITQSPKYLFRKEGQNVTLSCEQNLNHDAMYWYRQDPGQGLRLIYYSQIVNDFQKGDIAEGYSVSREKKESFPLTVTSAQKNPTAFYLCASSALSWETQYFGPGTRLLVL.

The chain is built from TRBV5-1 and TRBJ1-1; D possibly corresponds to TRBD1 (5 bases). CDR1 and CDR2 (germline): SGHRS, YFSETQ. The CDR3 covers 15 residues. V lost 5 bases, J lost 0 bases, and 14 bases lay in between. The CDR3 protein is CASRATEDMNTEAFF. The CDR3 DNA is TGCGCCAGCAGGGCGACAGAGGACATGAACACTGAAGCTTTCTTT.

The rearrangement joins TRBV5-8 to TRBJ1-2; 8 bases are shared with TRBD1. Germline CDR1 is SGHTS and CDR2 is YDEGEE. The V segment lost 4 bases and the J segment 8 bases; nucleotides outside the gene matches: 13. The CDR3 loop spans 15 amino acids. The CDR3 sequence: CASSQDRDRRSGYTF. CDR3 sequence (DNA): TGTGCCAGCAGCCAGGACCGGGACAGGCGCTCGGGCTACACCTTC. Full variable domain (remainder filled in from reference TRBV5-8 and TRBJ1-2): EAGVTQSPTHLIKTRGQQATLRCSPISGHTSVYWYQQALGLGLQFLLWYDEGEERNRGNFPPRFSGRQFPNYSSELNVNALELEDSALYLCASSQDRDRRSGYTFGSGTRLTVV.

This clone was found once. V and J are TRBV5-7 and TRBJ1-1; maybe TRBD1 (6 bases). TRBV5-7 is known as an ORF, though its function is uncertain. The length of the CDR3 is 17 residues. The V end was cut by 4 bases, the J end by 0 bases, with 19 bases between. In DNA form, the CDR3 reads TGTGCCAGCAGCCGGAATCATAGACAGGTTGTGAACACTGAAGCTTTCTTT. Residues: CASSRNHRQVVNTEAFF.

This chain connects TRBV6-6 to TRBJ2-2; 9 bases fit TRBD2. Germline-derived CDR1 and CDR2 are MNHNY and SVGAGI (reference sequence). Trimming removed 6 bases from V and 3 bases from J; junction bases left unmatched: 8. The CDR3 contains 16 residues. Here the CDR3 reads CASRESGRSDTGELFF. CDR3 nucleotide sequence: TGTGCCAGCAGAGAAAGCGGGAGGTCGGACACCGGGGAGCTGTTTTTT.

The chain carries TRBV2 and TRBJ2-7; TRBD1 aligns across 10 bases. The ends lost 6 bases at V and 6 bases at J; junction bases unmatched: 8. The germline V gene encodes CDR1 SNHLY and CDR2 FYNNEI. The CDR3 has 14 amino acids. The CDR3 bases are TGTGCCAGCAGGGGACAGGGGTTGTTCTCCGAGCAGTACTTC. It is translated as CASRGQGLFSEQYF.

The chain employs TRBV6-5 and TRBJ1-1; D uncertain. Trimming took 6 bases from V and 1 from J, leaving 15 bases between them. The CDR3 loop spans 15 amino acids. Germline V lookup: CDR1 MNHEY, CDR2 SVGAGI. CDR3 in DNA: TGTGCCAGCAGAAAAAGTGCATTAAGGAACACTGAAGCTTTCTTT. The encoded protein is CASRKSALRNTEAFF.

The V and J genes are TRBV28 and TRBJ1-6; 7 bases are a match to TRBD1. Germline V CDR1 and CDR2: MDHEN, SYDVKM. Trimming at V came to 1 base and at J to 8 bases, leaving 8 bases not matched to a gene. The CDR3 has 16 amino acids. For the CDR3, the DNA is TGTGCCAGCAGTTTATTCCCGGGACAGACATATTCACCCCTCCACTTT. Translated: CASSLFPGQTYSPLHF.

This CDR3 is CASSRVGGSNTGELFF. In nucleotides, the CDR3 is TGTGCCAGCAGCCGCGTGGGTGGGTCGAACACCGGGGAGCTGTTTTTT. V is TRBV6-6 and J is TRBJ2-2; D unresolved. CDR1 MNHNY and CDR2 SVGAGI come from the germline V gene (reference sequence). CDR3 length equals 16 residues. The V end lost 6 bases, the J end lost 0 bases, and 14 bases lay between the germline ends.

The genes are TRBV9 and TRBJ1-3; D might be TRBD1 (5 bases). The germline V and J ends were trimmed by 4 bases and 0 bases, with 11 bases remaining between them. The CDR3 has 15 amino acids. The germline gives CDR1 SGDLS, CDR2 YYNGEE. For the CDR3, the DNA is TGTGCCAGCAGCCCGAGCGGGGGCTCTGGAAACACCATATATTTT. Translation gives CASSPSGGSGNTIYF. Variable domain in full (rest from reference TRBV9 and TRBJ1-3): DSGVTQTPKHLITATGQRVTLRCSPRSGDLSVYWYQQSLDQGLQFLIQYYNGEERAKGNILERFSAQQFPDLHSELNLSSLELGDSALYFCASSPSGGSGNTIYFGEGSWLTVV.

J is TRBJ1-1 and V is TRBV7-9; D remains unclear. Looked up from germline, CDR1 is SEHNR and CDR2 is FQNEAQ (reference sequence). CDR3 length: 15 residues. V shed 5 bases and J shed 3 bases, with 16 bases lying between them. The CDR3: CASSPGVVGYTEAFF. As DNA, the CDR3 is TGTGCCAGCAGCCCCGGGGTTGTGGGATACACTGAAGCTTTCTTT.

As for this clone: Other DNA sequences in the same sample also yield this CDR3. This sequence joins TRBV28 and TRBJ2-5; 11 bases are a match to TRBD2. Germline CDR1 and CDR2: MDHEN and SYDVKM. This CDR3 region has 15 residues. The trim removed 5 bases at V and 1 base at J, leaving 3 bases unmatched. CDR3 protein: CASSLTSGGQETQYF. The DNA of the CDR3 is TGTGCCAGCAGTCTAACTAGCGGGGGCCAAGAGACCCAGTACTTC.

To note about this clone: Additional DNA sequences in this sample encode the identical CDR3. The CDR3 reads CASSSGGRETQYF. Written as DNA, the CDR3 is TGTGCCAGCAGTTCAGGGGGGAGGGAGACCCAGTACTTC. The chain uses TRBV28 and TRBJ2-5; D might be TRBD1 (7 bases). This CDR3 is built from 13 residues. Germline CDR1 MDHEN, CDR2 SYDVKM. Trimming cost V 4 bases and J 5 bases, with 11 bases left between them.

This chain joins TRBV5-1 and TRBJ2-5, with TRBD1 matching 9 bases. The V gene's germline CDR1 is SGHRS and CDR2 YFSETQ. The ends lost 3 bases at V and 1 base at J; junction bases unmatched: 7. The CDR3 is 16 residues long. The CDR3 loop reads CASSSLGQGGQETQYF. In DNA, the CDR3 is TGCGCCAGCAGCTCGTTGGGACAGGGCGGCCAAGAGACCCAGTACTTC.

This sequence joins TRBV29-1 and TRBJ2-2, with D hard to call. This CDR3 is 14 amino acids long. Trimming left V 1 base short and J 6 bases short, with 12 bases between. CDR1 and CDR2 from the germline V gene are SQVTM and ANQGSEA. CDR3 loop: CSVEGPGGAGELFF. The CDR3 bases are TGCAGCGTTGAAGGGCCGGGTGGAGCCGGGGAGCTGTTTTTT.

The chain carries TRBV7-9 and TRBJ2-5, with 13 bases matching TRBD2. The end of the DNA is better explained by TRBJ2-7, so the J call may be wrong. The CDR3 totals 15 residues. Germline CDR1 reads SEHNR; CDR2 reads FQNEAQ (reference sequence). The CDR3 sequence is CASSSGLAGDHEQYF. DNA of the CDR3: TGTGCCAGCAGCTCAGGACTAGCGGGGGACCACGAGCAGTACTTC.

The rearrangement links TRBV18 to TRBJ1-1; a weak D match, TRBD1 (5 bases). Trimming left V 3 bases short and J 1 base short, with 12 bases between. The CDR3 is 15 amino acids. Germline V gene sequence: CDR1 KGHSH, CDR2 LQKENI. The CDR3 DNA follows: TGTGCCAGCTCACCTCAGGGAAAGGGGAACACTGAAGCTTTCTTT. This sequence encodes CASSPQGKGNTEAFF.

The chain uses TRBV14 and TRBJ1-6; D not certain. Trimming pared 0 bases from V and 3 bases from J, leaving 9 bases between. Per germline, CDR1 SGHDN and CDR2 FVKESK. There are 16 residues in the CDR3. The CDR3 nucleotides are TGTGCCAGCAGCCAAGAGGAGGGTATCTATAATTCACCCCTCCACTTT. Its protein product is CASSQEEGIYNSPLHF.

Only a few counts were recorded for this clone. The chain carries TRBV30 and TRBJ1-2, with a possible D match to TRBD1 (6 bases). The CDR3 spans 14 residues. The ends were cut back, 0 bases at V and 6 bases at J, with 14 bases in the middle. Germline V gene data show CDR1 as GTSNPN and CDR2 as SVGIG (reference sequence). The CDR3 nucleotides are TGTGCCTGGAGTGTTACCAGGGGACTGCATGGCTACACCTTC. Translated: CAWSVTRGLHGYTF.